This T cell receptor (beta chain) was identified in a study of CD8+ T cells in alopecia areata. Reverse transcribed after extraction, RNA yielded cDNA as the sequencing template. This table comes from immunoSEQ multiplex PCR, and its TCRdb copy is limited to in-frame clones, with some not included. The sample records 150,000 or so clones, around 87% being singletons. The J segment lost 0 bases and the V segment lost 8 bases, leaving 4 bases of the junction unmatched. Germline CDR1 and CDR2: LNHDA and SQIVND (reference sequence). CDR3 length equals 14 residues. This receptor was taken from a human donor with alopecia areata. Source: CD8+ T cells sorted from blood, taken at week 0. V and J are TRBV19 and TRBJ2-7; TRBD2 agrees at 10 bases. The CDR3 sequence: CASHASGGSYEQYF. The CDR3 coding sequence is TGTGCCAGTCATGCTAGCGGGGGCTCCTACGAGCAGTACTTC.